Listed below are T cell receptor beta chains from one sample, sequenced in a study of OX40 agonist ivuxolimab in advanced cancers. Data came from immunoSEQ multiplex PCR; TCRdb stores just in-frame clones and leaves some out. The table shows roughly 7,000 clones, with around 74% occurring only once. The sequencing here drew on CD4+ or CD8+ T cells sorted from blood, taken in a trial of the OX40 agonist ivuxolimab. All receptors come from an adult with an advanced solid tumor such as melanoma, head and neck, liver or kidney cancer. Each CDR3 is given with its conserved first and last residue. D genes are given only for firm matches. Clone sizes are given selectively: once, few, many, or a class where the clone is expanded.

NA,TRBV19,NA,TRBJ1-6,TGTGCCAGTAGTTCACAGGGTCATAGGAATTCACCCCTCCACTTT,CASSSQGHRNSPLHF
TRBD1,TRBV27,NA,TRBJ1-1,TGTGCCAGCAGTCTGGGACAGGAAAACACTGAAGCTTTCTTT,CASSLGQENTEAFF
NA,TRBV15,few,TRBJ2-1,TGTGCCACCAGCAGAGTTGGGACAGAGCAGTTCTTC,CATSRVGTEQFF
NA,TRBV29-1,NA,TRBJ2-3,TGCAGCTTGTGGTCGGGGAACACAGATACGCAGTATTTT,CSLWSGNTDTQYF
NA,TRBV10-1,NA,TRBJ2-1,TGCGCCAGCAGTGGGACACCCTTGGGTGGCAATGAGCAGTTCTTC,CASSGTPLGGNEQFF
NA,TRBV9,medium-sized,TRBJ2-3,TGTGCCAGCAGCCAAGGGGACACAGATACGCAGTATTTT,CASSQGDTDTQYF
TRBD1,TRBV28,NA,TRBJ1-1,TGTGCCAGCAGTTTCTACCAGGGGGCGTATAGTACTGAAGCTTTCTTT,CASSFYQGAYSTEAFF
TRBD1,TRBV19,NA,TRBJ1-2,TGTGCCAGTACGGGACAGCCTAACTATGGCTACACCTTC,CASTGQPNYGYTF
NA,TRBV6-5,NA,TRBJ1-3,TGTGCCAGCAGTTACTCAAGGGGAACTGGAAACACCATATATTTT,CASSYSRGTGNTIYF
TRBD1,TRBV27,NA,TRBJ2-7,TGTGCCAGCAGTTTTGACAGGGCCCACGAGCAGTACTTC,CASSFDRAHEQYF
NA,TRBV11-3,NA,TRBJ1-1,TGTGCCAGCAGCTTAGACAGGGGAACGTCTGAAGCTTTCTTT,CASSLDRGTSEAFF
NA,TRBV7-3,NA,TRBJ2-1,TGTGCCAGCAGCGCCGACGGGGCCTACAATGAGCAGTTCTTC,CASSADGAYNEQFF
TRBD1,TRBV11-1,NA,TRBJ1-5,TGTGCCAGCAGCTTAGGGACAGGGGCATGGCAGCCCCAGCATTTT,CASSLGTGAWQPQHF
NA,TRBV9,few,TRBJ1-1,TGTGCCAGCAGCGTATGGGACGGTGAAGCTTTCTTT,CASSVWDGEAFF
NA,TRBV28,few,TRBJ1-5,TGTGCCAGCAGTCCGGGGACGGAATATCAGCCCCAGCATTTT,CASSPGTEYQPQHF
NA,TRBV18,NA,TRBJ2-2,TGTGCCAGCTCACCGGAGACCGCTACCGGGGAGCTGTTTTTT,CASSPETATGELFF
NA,TRBV7-8,NA,TRBJ2-7,TGTGCCAGCAGCTTAAGTAGCCAGGGTGAATACGAGCAGTACTTC,CASSLSSQGEYEQYF
NA,TRBV6-1,few,TRBJ1-2,TGTGCCAGCAGCAGGGAGGGCTTATATGGCTACACCTTC,CASSREGLYGYTF
NA,TRBV7-9,NA,TRBJ2-7,TGTGCCAGCAGAGCCATGGGCGGTCACTACGAGCAGTACTTC,CASRAMGGHYEQYF
NA,TRBV6-6,NA,TRBJ1-5,TGTGCCAGCAGCCCCCCGGCCAGTGCCCAGCATTTT,CASSPPASAQHF
TRBD2,TRBV9,NA,TRBJ2-5,TGTGCCAGCAGCCCCGGGGGGGCTTGGGAGACCCAGTACTTC,CASSPGGAWETQYF
NA,TRBV5-1,NA,TRBJ2-7,TGCGCCAGCCGCCGTCGGGGACGAGAGTACTTC,CASRRRGREYF
NA,TRBV2,NA,TRBJ2-7,TGTGCCAGCAGTGAAGAGGGATACGAGCAGTACTTC,CASSEEGYEQYF
NA,TRBV25-1,NA,TRBJ1-4,TGTGCCAGGTTAAATCAAGCTAATGAAAAACTGTTTTTT,CARLNQANEKLFF
NA,TRBV7-2,few,TRBJ2-1,TGTGCCAGCAGCTTAGGCGGGCTCAACAATGAGCAGTTCTTC,CASSLGGLNNEQFF
NA,TRBV28,NA,TRBJ2-5,TGTGCCAGCAGTCCCAACGGGGAGATGGTGACCCAGTACTTC,CASSPNGEMVTQYF
NA,TRBV28,NA,TRBJ2-7,TGTGCCAGCAGCGCAGGCGGGGTCCGGTCCTACGAGCAGTACTTC,CASSAGGVRSYEQYF
TRBD2,TRBV7-6,NA,TRBJ2-3,TGTGCCAGCAGCTACTATGTTGGACTAGCGTTAACAGATACGCAGTATTTT,CASSYYVGLALTDTQYF
TRBD2,TRBV5-4,NA,TRBJ2-7,TGTGCCAGCAGCTTAGGGACTAGCGGCCCCTACGAGCAGTACTTC,CASSLGTSGPYEQYF
NA,TRBV4-3,NA,TRBJ2-6,TGCGCCAGCAGCCCTGGAGGGAGCTCTGGGGCCAACGTCCTGACTTTC,CASSPGGSSGANVLTF
NA,TRBV9,few,TRBJ2-7,TGTGCCAGCAGCCCCTCTGGGAGACCGTACGAGCAGTACTTC,CASSPSGRPYEQYF
NA,TRBV6-5,NA,TRBJ1-1,TGTGCCAGCAGTTACAGGGGGAGAAACACTGAAGCTTTCTTT,CASSYRGRNTEAFF
NA,TRBV27,NA,TRBJ1-1,TGTGCCAGCAGTTGGTACGGGAACACTGAAGCTTTCTTT,CASSWYGNTEAFF
NA,TRBV4-1,NA,TRBJ1-1,TGCGCCAGCAGCCAAGATAAGACGAACACTGAAGCTTTCTTT,CASSQDKTNTEAFF
TRBD1,TRBV7-9,NA,TRBJ1-1,TGTGCCAGCAGCTTATTAGGGACAGAGAACACTGAAGCTTTCTTT,CASSLLGTENTEAFF
TRBD1,TRBV19,NA,TRBJ1-5,TGTGCCATTAGGACAGGGGGCGGACCCCAGCATTTT,CAIRTGGGPQHF
NA,TRBV7-6,NA,TRBJ2-2,TGTGCCAGCAGCTTCGGACACTTTGGGGCTAGCGAACTCACCGGGGAGCTGTTTTTT,CASSFGHFGASELTGELFF
NA,TRBV7-9,NA,TRBJ1-4,TGTGCCAGCAGCGGCTGGACAGTACCTAATGAAAAACTGTTTTTT,CASSGWTVPNEKLFF
NA,TRBV27,NA,TRBJ2-7,TGTGCCAGCAGTTTGGCCATCCCGGGAGAGCAGTACTTC,CASSLAIPGEQYF
TRBD1,TRBV5-8,NA,TRBJ2-5,TGTGCCAGCAGCTTGTCCGGGACAGGGAACCAAGAGACCCAGTACTTC,CASSLSGTGNQETQYF
NA,TRBV7-2,NA,TRBJ1-5,TGTGCCAGCAGCTTACCTTATCAGCCCCAGCATTTT,CASSLPYQPQHF
NA,TRBV27,NA,TRBJ1-2,TGTGCCAGCAGTTTATCAGGGGGTGGCGGCTACACCTTC,CASSLSGGGGYTF
NA,TRBV28,NA,TRBJ1-1,TGTGCCACCACAGGGAGGGGCACTGAAGCTTTCTTT,CATTGRGTEAFF
TRBD2,TRBV5-4,few,TRBJ2-4,TGTGCCAGCAGCTCGAAAAGCGGGACCAGAGATCAGTACTTC,CASSSKSGTRDQYF
TRBD2,TRBV27,NA,TRBJ2-7,TGTGCCAGCGGGGGACTACCCCCGGTCGAGCAGTACTTC,CASGGLPPVEQYF
NA,TRBV4-1,NA,TRBJ1-1,TGCGCCAGCAGCCAGGACGTCACGACAACTGAAGCTTTCTTT,CASSQDVTTTEAFF
NA,TRBV5-3,NA,TRBJ2-7,TGTGCCAGCAGCTTTGTGTCCTACGAGCAGTACTTC,CASSFVSYEQYF